Sequencing of this T cell receptor (beta chain) was carried out in a study of cytomegalovirus exposure and HLA in healthy donors. On the study more broadly: It was reported in a later analysis that the roughly 120 validation repertoires used the same platform as the approximately 600 first-cohort repertoires.

Data came from immunoSEQ multiplex PCR; TCRdb stores just in-frame clones and leaves some out. The top ten hold more than 20% of the sample, which has roughly 90,000 clones, about 85% seen once. The ends lost 11 bases at V and 5 bases at J; junction bases unmatched: 13. This CDR3 is 15 amino acids long. The germline gives CDR1 MDHEN, CDR2 SYDVKM. The V and J genes are TRBV28 and TRBJ2-7; 12 nucleotides agree with TRBD2. This receptor was taken from a man younger than 30 in good health and CMV-seropositive. Sequenced: PBMCs. The CDR3 DNA is TGTGCCTGTTCGACTAGCGGGAGTCGGCCGGACGAGCAGTACTTC. This encodes CACSTSGSRPDEQYF.